This TCR beta chain was profiled in a study of T-cell memory formation after mild COVID-19. The wider study: For the most part, TCR clusters were specific to one donor.

Germline CDR1 and CDR2: MNHEY and SVGEGT. CDR3 size: 13 residues. V was pared by 7 bases and J by 11 bases, with 18 bases between. On this clonotype itself: Its antigen is unidentified.

Study outcomes and limitations: Some responding clones appeared in pre-infection memory, suggesting cross-reactive memory joined.

TCR alpha and TCR beta cDNA libraries carrying sample barcodes and UMIs were produced by 5'RACE using constant-segment primers. One entry per CDR3 protein, called by TCRdb with MiXCR from the 5' RACE reads. The data contain 470,000 or so distinct CDR3 sequences, under 20% of them singletons. The sequencing sample was made of PBMCs or a T cell subset sorted from them (not recorded which). The sequence was collected from a man in his late teens or twenties who had mild COVID-19 (a few samples of this study predate the infection). Cell type and time point are not known. This chain uses TRBV6-2 or TRBV6-3 with TRBJ2-1, with unresolved D. CDR3 residues: CASTPAWTVKQFF. Here the CDR3 DNA reads TGTGCCAGCACCCCAGCCTGGACCGTCAAGCAGTTCTTC.